This section outlines one TCR beta chain sequence together with its context. Its antigen is unidentified. Germline V CDR1 and CDR2: SEHNR, FQNEAQ (reference sequence). The ends lost 1 base at V and 4 bases at J; junction bases unmatched: 8. This CDR3 comprises 17 residues. This sample is drawn from a study of B cell selection in AIRE deficiency. Study results and caveats: Approximately 29% of healthy-shared Treg TCRbeta sequences appeared in patient Tconv cells. Only about 9% of approximately 3,700 shared Treg sequences were patient-specific; roughly 30% healthy-specific. Shared Treg sequences had shorter CDR3s, biased toward rearrangements with few non-templated insertions.

TCRdb keeps only in-frame clones here, not all; method: immunoSEQ multiplex PCR. This table holds 20,000 to 30,000 clones, approximately 97% found once. CD4+CD127+ cells were sorted as the conventional CD4 T cells. V is TRBV7-9 and J is TRBJ2-2, with 8 nucleotides matching TRBD1. The source is a human donor with AIRE deficiency. What was sequenced was conventional CD4+ T cells sorted from PBMCs. The CDR3 nucleotides are TGTGCCAGCAGCTTAGTCCCCCCGGACAGGGCCACCGGGGAGCTGTTTTTT. It encodes CASSLVPPDRATGELFF.